The 29 T cell receptor beta chains below were found in one sample sequenced in a study of CD8 T cells in Susac syndrome. It was with random hexamers that about 0.45 to 1 ug RNA was reverse transcribed. TCRdb processed the immunoSEQ multiplex PCR reads anew with MiXCR; each CDR3 protein has one entry. Counted here are about 24,000 distinct CDR3 sequences, 93% occurring once; the ten biggest clones make up 0.63%. The sample taken for sequencing was CD8+ T cells from PBMCs. Receptors originate from a human donor with Susac syndrome.

The chain has TRBV28 and TRBJ1-1, with unresolved D. The germline V and J ends were trimmed by 3 bases and 1 base, with 12 bases remaining between them. Germline CDR1 MDHEN, CDR2 SYDVKM. The CDR3 extends over 15 amino acids. CDR3 sequence reads: CASSFFGDWNTEAFF. The CDR3, as DNA: TGTGCCAGCAGTTTTTTTGGAGATTGGAACACTGAAGCTTTCTTT.

The V and J genes are TRBV29-1 and TRBJ1-1; 9 nucleotides align to TRBD1. V was pared by 3 bases and J by 5 bases, with 7 bases of the junction left unmatched. Germline V CDR1 and CDR2: SQVTM, ANQGSEA. The CDR3 sequence is 14 residues long. In nucleotides, the CDR3 is TGCAGCGTTGAGGACAGGGGTGGAAGAACTGAAGCTTTCTTT. Translation gives CSVEDRGGRTEAFF.

The chain couples TRBV7-9 to TRBJ2-7; 8 bases fit TRBD1. With 4 bases clipped from V and 2 bases from J, the junction kept 13 bases outside the gene matches. The CDR3 extends over 17 amino acids. Per germline, CDR1 SEHNR and CDR2 FQNEAQ (reference sequence). The DNA for the CDR3 is TGTGCCAGCAGCTCCTCCCTAGCGACAGGGGACACCTACGAGCAGTACTTC. This gives the protein CASSSSLATGDTYEQYF.

The J gene is TRBJ2-7, the V gene TRBV3-1; D is possibly TRBD1 or TRBD2 (5 bases each). CDR1 and CDR2 (germline): LGHDT, YNNKEL (reference sequence). Trimming took off 1 base at V and 4 bases at J, with 14 bases between the two ends. CDR3 size: 15 residues. CDR3 sequence: CASSQVGTLGYEQYF. As DNA, the CDR3 is TGTGCCAGCAGCCAAGTAGGGACGCTAGGATACGAGCAGTACTTC.

This chain connects TRBV28 to TRBJ2-5, with 13 bases aligning to TRBD2. The V segment lost 6 bases and the J segment 3 bases; nucleotides outside the gene matches: 10. The CDR3 is made up of 17 amino acids. Germline CDR1 reads MDHEN; CDR2 reads SYDVKM. In nucleotides, the CDR3 is TGTGCCAGCAGCCGAATTTTACTAGCGGGGGGGGAAGAGACCCAGTACTTC. It encodes CASSRILLAGGEETQYF.

The J gene is TRBJ2-7, the V gene TRBV7-8; 8 bases line up with TRBD1. The germline V gene encodes CDR1 SGHVS and CDR2 FQNEAQ. The junction had 8 bases not matched to a gene; V was cut back by 5 bases and J by 5 bases. This CDR3 region has 14 residues. CDR3 sequence: CASSPSTGENEQYF. The DNA for the CDR3 is TGTGCCAGCAGCCCTTCGACAGGGGAGAACGAGCAGTACTTC.

This CDR3 is CASSLSTGYEQYF. The CDR3 DNA sequence: TGCGCCAGCAGCTTGTCTACAGGGTACGAGCAGTACTTC. The V call is TRBV5-1, the J call TRBJ2-7; tentatively, D is TRBD1 (6 bases). V lost 1 base, J lost 4 bases, and 9 bases lay in between. Germline loops: CDR1 SGHRS, CDR2 YFSETQ. The CDR3 covers 13 residues. The full variable domain, in which reference TRBV5-1 and TRBJ2-7 provide the parts outside the CDR3, is KAGVTQTPRYLIKTRGQQVTLSCSPISGHRSVSWYQQTPGQGLQFLFEYFSETQRNKGNFPGRFSGRQFSNSRSEMNVSTLELGDSALYLCASSLSTGYEQYFGPGTRLTVT.

This clonotype was seen just once. This sequence joins TRBV20-1 and TRBJ1-5; tentatively, D is TRBD1 (5 bases). Trimming pared 8 bases from V and 0 bases from J, leaving 11 bases between. This CDR3 contains 13 residues. Germline assignment: CDR1 DFQATT and CDR2 SNEGSKA (reference sequence). In DNA, the CDR3 is TGCAGTCTGCTGGGGGATAGCAATCAGCCCCAGCATTTT. Translation gives CSLLGDSNQPQHF.

This chain connects TRBV6-2 or TRBV6-3 to TRBJ2-7; no definite D call. Germline V gene data show CDR1 as MNHEY and CDR2 as SVGEGT. Trimming removed 6 bases at V and 0 bases at J, with 6 bases between. CDR3 length equals 12 residues. CDR3 loop: CASRKFSYEQYF. The CDR3 DNA reads TGTGCCAGCAGGAAATTCTCCTACGAGCAGTACTTC.

The genes are TRBV4-3 and TRBJ2-7; 8 positions agree with TRBD2. The CDR3 covers 14 residues. From germline, CDR1 is LGHNA and CDR2 YSLEER. The V segment lost 0 bases and the J segment 4 bases; nucleotides outside the gene matches: 2. In DNA, the CDR3 is TGCGCCAGCAGCCAAGATGGCGGGGGGTACGAGCAGTACTTC. Translating it yields CASSQDGGGYEQYF.

CDR3 nucleotide sequence: TGTGCCAGCAGCTTGGGTCAGGGGGCCTCCTACGAGCAGTACTTC. Translating it yields CASSLGQGASYEQYF. This chain joins TRBV5-6 and TRBJ2-7, with 8 bases aligning to TRBD1. Germline V CDR1 and CDR2: SGHDT, YYEEEE. After removal of 0 bases from V and 0 bases from J, the junction contained 2 bases not matched to a gene. The CDR3 extends over 15 amino acids.

DNA of the CDR3: TGTGCCAGCACCTTAAGAACAGGGGGCGGATACGAGCAGTACTTC. Amino acid sequence: CASTLRTGGGYEQYF. The V and J genes are TRBV28 and TRBJ2-7; 9 bases line up with TRBD1. The CDR3 is 15 amino acids. Per the germline V gene, CDR1 is MDHEN and CDR2 is SYDVKM. The J segment lost 4 bases and the V segment lost 7 bases, leaving 11 bases of the junction unmatched.

V is TRBV30 and J is TRBJ2-1; unclear D gene. The V gene lost 2 bases and the J gene lost 3 bases, with 11 bases spanning the gap. The length of the CDR3 is 14 residues. Germline CDR1 GTSNPN, CDR2 SVGIG (reference sequence). The DNA of the CDR3 is TGTGCCTGGAGTCGGTCAGTAGGCTACAATGAGCAGTTCTTC. It specifies CAWSRSVGYNEQFF.

The genes are TRBV27 and TRBJ2-6; D is uncertain. Germline V gene sequence: CDR1 MNHEY, CDR2 SMNVEV (reference sequence). V was clipped by 2 bases and J by 2 bases, with 4 bases between them. CDR3 length: 14 amino acids. In DNA, the CDR3 is TGTGCCAGCAGTTTAATTACTGGGGCCAACGTCCTGACTTTC. This sequence encodes CASSLITGANVLTF.

V and J are TRBV29-1 and TRBJ2-6; D possibly corresponds to TRBD2 (6 bases). The CDR3 has 11 residues. Trimming removed 4 bases at V and 15 bases at J, with 13 bases between. Germline CDR1 reads SQVTM; CDR2 reads ANQGSEA. Here the CDR3 DNA reads TGCAGCGTTGGGGTCAGGGAGGACCTGACTTTC. Residues: CSVGVREDLTF.

Here the CDR3 DNA reads TGTGCCAGCAGTCCCTCTAGCGGGGGGCACCACTCCTACAATGAGCAGTTCTTC. This gives the protein CASSPSSGGHHSYNEQFF. This rearrangement joins TRBV6-1 to TRBJ2-1; 11 bases are a match to TRBD2. V was clipped by 5 bases and J by 0 bases; unmatched bases: 9. The CDR3 contains 18 residues. CDR1 and CDR2 (germline): MNHNS, SASEGT.

The chain is built from TRBV9 and TRBJ2-7; D possibly corresponds to TRBD1 (6 bases). The V gene's germline CDR1 is SGDLS and CDR2 YYNGEE. The CDR3 runs 13 residues. Deletions cut 4 bases from V and 3 bases from J, with 11 bases between. The CDR3 coding sequence is TGTGCCAGCAGCCTGGGACACGGCTACGAGCAGTACTTC. This translates into CASSLGHGYEQYF. The variable domain in full, with the rest retrieved from reference TRBV9 and TRBJ2-7, is DSGVTQTPKHLITATGQRVTLRCSPRSGDLSVYWYQQSLDQGLQFLIQYYNGEERAKGNILERFSAQQFPDLHSELNLSSLELGDSALYFCASSLGHGYEQYFGPGTRLTVT.

This clonotype was seen just once. The chain combines TRBV9 with TRBJ2-1; 7 bases map to TRBD1. V dropped 3 bases and J dropped 5; count of bases not matched to a gene: 11. The CDR3 loop spans 16 amino acids. The germline gives CDR1 SGDLS, CDR2 YYNGEE. CDR3 protein: CASSERQGLVHNEQFF. In nucleotides, the CDR3 is TGTGCCAGCAGCGAAAGACAGGGTCTAGTCCACAATGAGCAGTTCTTC.

The chain is built from TRBV6-5 and TRBJ2-1, with unresolved D. Looked up from germline, CDR1 is MNHEY and CDR2 is SVGAGI. The V end was cut by 2 bases, the J end by 4 bases, with 3 bases between. This CDR3 region has 12 residues. The CDR3 nucleotides read TGTGCCAGCAGTTACGGATACAATGAGCAGTTCTTC. Its translation is CASSYGYNEQFF.

As DNA, the CDR3 is TGTGCCAGCAGCTTACTTCGGGGGACCAAAAACATTCAGTACTTC. Translation: CASSLLRGTKNIQYF. The rearrangement uses TRBV7-9 and TRBJ2-4; tentative D call: TRBD2 (6 bases). This CDR3 has 15 residues. The germline V gene has CDR1 SEHNR and CDR2 FQNEAQ (reference sequence). V lost 2 bases to trimming and J lost 2 bases, with 10 bases between them.

J is TRBJ2-7 and V is TRBV6-5; 9 bases fit TRBD1. V trimming: 6 bases; J trimming: 5 bases; junction bases outside the gene matches: 11. The CDR3 sequence is 15 residues long. The germline CDR1 and CDR2 sequences are MNHEY and SVGAGI. The CDR3 loop reads CASSTGGAVVHEQYF. DNA of the CDR3: TGTGCCAGCAGCACAGGGGGCGCAGTAGTCCACGAGCAGTACTTC.

The rearrangement joins TRBV28 to TRBJ2-3; tentative D call: TRBD2 (5 bases). The V end lost 7 bases, the J end lost 3 bases, and 14 bases lay between the germline ends. This CDR3 is built from 14 residues. Germline V gene lookup returns CDR1 MDHEN and CDR2 SYDVKM. The CDR3 sequence: CASTQPRGTDTQYF. The DNA for the CDR3 is TGTGCCAGCACCCAGCCCCGGGGAACAGATACGCAGTATTTT.

This rearrangement joins TRBV5-6 to TRBJ1-2, with 7 bases lining up with TRBD1. The trim removed 3 bases at V and 4 bases at J, leaving 3 bases unmatched. The CDR3 runs 13 residues. Germline V gene lookup returns CDR1 SGHDT and CDR2 YYEEEE. Here the CDR3 DNA reads TGTGCCAGCAGCTCACAGGGGACCTATGGCTACACCTTC. Protein product: CASSSQGTYGYTF.

The chain links TRBV4-3 to TRBJ1-1, with D hard to call. The ends were cut back, 3 bases at V and 0 bases at J, with 14 bases in the middle. This CDR3 comprises 16 residues. Germline CDR1 LGHNA, CDR2 YSLEER. CDR3 coding DNA: TGCGCCAGCAGCCAGGCAGAGGGCTACATGAACACTGAAGCTTTCTTT. This encodes CASSQAEGYMNTEAFF.

Here the CDR3 reads CASSPEGEDYGYTF. The CDR3 DNA reads TGTGCCAGCTCCCCCGAAGGGGAGGACTATGGCTACACCTTC. The chain is built from TRBV2 and TRBJ1-2, with a weak D call TRBD1 (5 bases). This CDR3 is built from 14 residues. The V and J ends lost 8 bases and 3 bases respectively, with 16 bases between them. From germline, CDR1 is SNHLY and CDR2 FYNNEI.

The chain recombines TRBV7-9 with TRBJ2-7; D is perhaps TRBD2 (5 bases). There are 12 residues in the CDR3. V was cut by 2 bases and J by 5 bases, with 7 bases left in between. Germline assignment: CDR1 SEHNR and CDR2 FQNEAQ (reference sequence). CDR3 DNA: TGTGCCAGCAGCTTAACGGGGAACGAGCAGTACTTC. Translated: CASSLTGNEQYF.

This clonotype was counted a single time. The chain has TRBV19 and TRBJ2-5, with D possibly TRBD2 on 5 matching bases. Per germline, CDR1 LNHDA and CDR2 SQIVND (reference sequence). The CDR3 consists of 12 residues. Between the trimmed V and J ends, which lost 6 bases and 7 bases, there was a span of 12 bases. Here the CDR3 reads CASSSVEGTQYF. CDR3 DNA: TGTGCCAGTAGCTCAGTCGAGGGGACCCAGTACTTC. The full variable domain, rest sourced from reference TRBV19 and TRBJ2-5, is DGGITQSPKYLFRKEGQNVTLSCEQNLNHDAMYWYRQDPGQGLRLIYYSQIVNDFQKGDIAEGYSVSREKKESFPLTVTSAQKNPTAFYLCASSSVEGTQYFGPGTRLLVL.

CDR3 coding DNA: TGTGCCATCAGTGAGTCGAAGGTCGGATTTACCTACGAGCAGTACTTC. Protein sequence: CAISESKVGFTYEQYF. The chain combines TRBV10-3 with TRBJ2-7; no clear D. Germline CDR1 ENHRY, CDR2 SYGVKD. The CDR3 has 16 amino acids. Trimming cost V 0 bases and J 2 bases, with 14 bases left between them.

The chain joins TRBV7-9 to TRBJ2-3; D may be TRBD2 (5 bases). CDR1 and CDR2 (germline): SEHNR, FQNEAQ (reference sequence). This CDR3 is 15 amino acids long. Trimming removed 1 base at V and 0 bases at J, with 8 bases between. The CDR3 sequence is CASSLVRASTDTQYF. CDR3 bases: TGTGCCAGCAGCTTAGTGCGGGCTAGCACAGATACGCAGTATTTT.